This T cell receptor beta chain was observed in a study of T cell changes during pregnancy in multiple sclerosis. Profiled with immunoSEQ multiplex PCR; TCRdb holds only in-frame clones, not every one. This sample has fewer than 60,000 clones, with approximately 95% found just once. The junction had 7 bases not matched to a gene; V was cut back by 4 bases and J by 8 bases. This CDR3 contains 15 residues. Germline lookup yields CDR1 LGHNA and CDR2 YSLEER. This TCR was recovered from a female donor with multiple sclerosis, enrolled in a pregnancy study. The J gene is TRBJ2-1, the V gene TRBV4-3; TRBD2 matches 11 bases. The starting material was CD8+ T cells from peripheral blood mononuclear cells, obtained in the first trimester of pregnancy. In nucleotides, the CDR3 is TGCGCCAGCAGCCGTAGTAGCGGGAGGGGGGATGAGCAGTTCTTC. This codes for CASSRSSGRGDEQFF.